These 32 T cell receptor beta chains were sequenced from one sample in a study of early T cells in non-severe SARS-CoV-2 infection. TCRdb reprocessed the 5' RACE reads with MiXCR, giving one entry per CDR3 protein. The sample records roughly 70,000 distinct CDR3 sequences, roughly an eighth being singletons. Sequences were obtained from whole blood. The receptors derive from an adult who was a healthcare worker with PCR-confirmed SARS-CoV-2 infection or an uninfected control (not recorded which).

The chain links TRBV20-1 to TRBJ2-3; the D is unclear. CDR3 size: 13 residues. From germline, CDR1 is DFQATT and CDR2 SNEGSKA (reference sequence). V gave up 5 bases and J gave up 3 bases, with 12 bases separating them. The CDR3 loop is CSAGQDLTDTQYF. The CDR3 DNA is TGCAGTGCTGGGCAGGACCTTACAGATACGCAGTATTTT.

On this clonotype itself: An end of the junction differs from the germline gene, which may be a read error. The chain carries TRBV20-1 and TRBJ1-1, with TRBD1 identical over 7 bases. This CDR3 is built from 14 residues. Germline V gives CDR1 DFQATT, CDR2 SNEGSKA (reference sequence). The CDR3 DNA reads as TGCAGTGCTAGAGATTTCAAGGGGGCCACTGGAGCTTTCTTT. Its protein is CSARDFKGATGAFF.

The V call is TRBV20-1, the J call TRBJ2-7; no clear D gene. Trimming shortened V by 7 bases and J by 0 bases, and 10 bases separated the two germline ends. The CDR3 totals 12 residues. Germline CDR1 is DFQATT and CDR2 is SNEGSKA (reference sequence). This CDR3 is CSGRRDSYEQYF. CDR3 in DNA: TGCAGTGGACGTAGGGACTCCTACGAGCAGTACTTC.

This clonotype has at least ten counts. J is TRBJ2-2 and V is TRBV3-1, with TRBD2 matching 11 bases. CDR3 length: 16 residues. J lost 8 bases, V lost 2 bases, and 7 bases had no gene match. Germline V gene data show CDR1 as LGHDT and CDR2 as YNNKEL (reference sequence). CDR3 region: CASSQPTSGRRGELFF. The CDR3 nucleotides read TGTGCCAGCAGCCAACCCACTAGCGGGAGAAGAGGGGAGCTGTTTTTT.

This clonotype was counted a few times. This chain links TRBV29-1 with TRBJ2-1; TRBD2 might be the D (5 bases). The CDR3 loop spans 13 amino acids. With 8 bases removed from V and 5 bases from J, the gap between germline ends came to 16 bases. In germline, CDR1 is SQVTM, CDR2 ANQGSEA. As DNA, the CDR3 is TGCAGCTTCTGGGGTCCCGGGGACAATGAGCAGTTCTTC. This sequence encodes CSFWGPGDNEQFF.

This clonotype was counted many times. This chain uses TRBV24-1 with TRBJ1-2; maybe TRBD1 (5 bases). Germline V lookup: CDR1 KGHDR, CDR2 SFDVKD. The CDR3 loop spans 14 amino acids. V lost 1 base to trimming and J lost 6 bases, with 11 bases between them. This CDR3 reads CATSDFGGTDGYTF. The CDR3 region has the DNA TGTGCCACCAGTGATTTTGGAGGGACGGATGGCTACACCTTC.

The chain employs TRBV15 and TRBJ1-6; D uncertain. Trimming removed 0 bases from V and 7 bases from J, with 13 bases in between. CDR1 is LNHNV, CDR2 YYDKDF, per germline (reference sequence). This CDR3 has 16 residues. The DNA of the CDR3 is TGTGCCACCAGCAGAGAATCACGGAGGGTCAATTCACCCCTCCACTTT. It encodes CATSRESRRVNSPLHF. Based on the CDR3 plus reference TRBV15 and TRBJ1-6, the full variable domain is DAMVIQNPRYQVTQFGKPVTLSCSQTLNHNVMYWYQQKSSQAPKLLFHYYDKDFNNEADTPDNFQSRRPNTSFCFLDIRSPGLGDTAMYLCATSRESRRVNSPLHFGNGTRLTVT.

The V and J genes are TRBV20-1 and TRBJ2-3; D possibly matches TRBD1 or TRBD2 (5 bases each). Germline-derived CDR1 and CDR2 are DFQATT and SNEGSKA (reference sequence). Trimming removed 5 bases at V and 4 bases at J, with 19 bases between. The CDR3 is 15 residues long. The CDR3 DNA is TGCAGTGCTCTCGGGGCCGAGAAAAGAGCAGATACGCAGTATTTT. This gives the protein CSALGAEKRADTQYF.

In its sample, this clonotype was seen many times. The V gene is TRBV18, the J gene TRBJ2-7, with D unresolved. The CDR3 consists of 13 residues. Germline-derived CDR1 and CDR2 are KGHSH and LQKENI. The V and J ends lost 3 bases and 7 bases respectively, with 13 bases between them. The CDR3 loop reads CASSPNPQIEQYF. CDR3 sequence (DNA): TGTGCCAGCTCACCCAACCCTCAGATTGAGCAGTACTTC.

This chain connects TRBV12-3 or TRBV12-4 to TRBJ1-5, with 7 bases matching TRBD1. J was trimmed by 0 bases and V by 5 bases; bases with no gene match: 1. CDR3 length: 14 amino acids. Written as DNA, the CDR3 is TGTGCCAGCAGTCGACAGGGTAGCAATCAGCCCCAGCATTTT. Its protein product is CASSRQGSNQPQHF.

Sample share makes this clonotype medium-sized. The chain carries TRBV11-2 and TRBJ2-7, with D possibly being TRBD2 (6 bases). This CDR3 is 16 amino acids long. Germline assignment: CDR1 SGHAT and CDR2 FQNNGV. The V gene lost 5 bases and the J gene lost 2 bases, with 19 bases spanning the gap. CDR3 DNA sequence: TGTGCCAGCAGCCCACTTGACCGACGGGGGACCTACGAGCAGTACTTC. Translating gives CASSPLDRRGTYEQYF.

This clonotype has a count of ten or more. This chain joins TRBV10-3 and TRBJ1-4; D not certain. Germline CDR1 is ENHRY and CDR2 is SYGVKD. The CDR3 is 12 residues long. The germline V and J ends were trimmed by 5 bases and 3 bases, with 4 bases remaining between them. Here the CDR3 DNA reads TGTGCCATCAGTCGCCCTAATGAAAAACTGTTTTTT. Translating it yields CAISRPNEKLFF.

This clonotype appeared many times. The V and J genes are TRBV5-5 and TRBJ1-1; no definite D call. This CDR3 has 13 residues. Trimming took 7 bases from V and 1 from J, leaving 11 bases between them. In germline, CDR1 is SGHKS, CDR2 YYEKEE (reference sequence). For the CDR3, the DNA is TGTGCCAGCTCTCGTACCGGGAACACTGAAGCTTTCTTT. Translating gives CASSRTGNTEAFF. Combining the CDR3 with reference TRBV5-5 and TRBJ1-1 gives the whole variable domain DAGVTQSPTHLIKTRGQQVTLRCSPISGHKSVSWYQQVLGQGPQFIFQYYEKEERGRGNFPDRFSARQFPNYSSELNVNALLLGDSALYLCASSRTGNTEAFFGQGTRLTVV.

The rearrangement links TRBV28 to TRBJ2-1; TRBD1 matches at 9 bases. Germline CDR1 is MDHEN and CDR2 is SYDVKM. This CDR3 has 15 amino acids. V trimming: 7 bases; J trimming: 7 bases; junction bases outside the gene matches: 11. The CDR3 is CASNLPGQGGNEQFF. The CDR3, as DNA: TGTGCCAGCAACCTTCCGGGACAGGGTGGTAATGAGCAGTTCTTC.

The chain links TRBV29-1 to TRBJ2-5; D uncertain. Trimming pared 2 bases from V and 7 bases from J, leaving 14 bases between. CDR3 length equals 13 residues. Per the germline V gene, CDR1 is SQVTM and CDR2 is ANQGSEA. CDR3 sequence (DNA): TGCAGCGTTGAATCCCGGGCGCTGAGGACCCAGTACTTC. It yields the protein CSVESRALRTQYF.

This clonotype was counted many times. Here the CDR3 DNA reads TGTGCCAGCAGAGGGACTAGCGGGGGAGCCAAAAACATTCAGTACTTC. This encodes CASRGTSGGAKNIQYF. The V gene is TRBV2, the J gene TRBJ2-4, with 14 nucleotides matching TRBD2. Germline loops: CDR1 SNHLY, CDR2 FYNNEI. CDR3 length equals 16 residues. V lost 6 bases and J lost 0; bases outside the gene matches: 1.

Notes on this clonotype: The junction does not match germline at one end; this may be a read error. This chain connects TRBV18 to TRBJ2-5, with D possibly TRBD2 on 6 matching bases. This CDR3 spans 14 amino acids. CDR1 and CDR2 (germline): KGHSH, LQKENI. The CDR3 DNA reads TGTGTCAGCACAGCCTTTAGCGGCCAAGAGACCCAGTACTTC. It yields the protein CVSTAFSGQETQYF. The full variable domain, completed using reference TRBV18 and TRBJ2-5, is NAGVMQNPRHLVRRRGQEARLRCSPMKGHSHVYWYRQLPEEGLKFMVYLQKENIIDESGMPKERFSAEFPKEGPSILRIQQVVRGDSAAYFCVSTAFSGQETQYFGPGTRLLVL.

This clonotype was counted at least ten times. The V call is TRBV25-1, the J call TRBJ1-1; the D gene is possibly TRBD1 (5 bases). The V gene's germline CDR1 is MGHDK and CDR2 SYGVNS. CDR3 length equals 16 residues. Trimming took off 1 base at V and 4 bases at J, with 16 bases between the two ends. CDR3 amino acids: CASSEFTGDGGTEAFF. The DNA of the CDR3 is TGTGCCAGCAGTGAATTTACCGGGGACGGGGGCACTGAAGCTTTCTTT.

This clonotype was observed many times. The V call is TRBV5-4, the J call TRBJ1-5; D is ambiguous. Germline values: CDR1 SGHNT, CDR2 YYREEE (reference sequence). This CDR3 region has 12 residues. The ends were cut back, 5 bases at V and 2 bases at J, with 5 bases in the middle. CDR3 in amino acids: CASSVGNQPQHF. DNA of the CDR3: TGTGCCAGCAGTGTAGGCAATCAGCCCCAGCATTTT.

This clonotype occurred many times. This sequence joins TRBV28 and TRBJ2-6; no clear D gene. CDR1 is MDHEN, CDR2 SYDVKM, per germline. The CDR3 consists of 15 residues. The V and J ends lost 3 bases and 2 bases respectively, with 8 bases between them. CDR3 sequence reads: CASSLWTAGANVLTF. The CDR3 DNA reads TGTGCCAGCAGTTTGTGGACGGCTGGGGCCAACGTCCTGACTTTC.

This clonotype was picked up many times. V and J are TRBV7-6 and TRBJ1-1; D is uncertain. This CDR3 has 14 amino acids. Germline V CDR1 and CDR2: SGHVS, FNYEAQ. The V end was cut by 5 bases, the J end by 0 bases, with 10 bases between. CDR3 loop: CASSGSGLNTEAFF. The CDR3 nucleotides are TGTGCCAGCAGCGGCAGCGGTCTGAACACTGAAGCTTTCTTT.

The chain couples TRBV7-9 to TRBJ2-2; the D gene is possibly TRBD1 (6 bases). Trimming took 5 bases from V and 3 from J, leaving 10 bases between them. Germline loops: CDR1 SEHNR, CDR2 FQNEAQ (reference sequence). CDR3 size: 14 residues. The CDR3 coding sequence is TGTGCCAGCAGCGTGGACAGTTACACCGGGGAGCTGTTTTTT. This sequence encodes CASSVDSYTGELFF.

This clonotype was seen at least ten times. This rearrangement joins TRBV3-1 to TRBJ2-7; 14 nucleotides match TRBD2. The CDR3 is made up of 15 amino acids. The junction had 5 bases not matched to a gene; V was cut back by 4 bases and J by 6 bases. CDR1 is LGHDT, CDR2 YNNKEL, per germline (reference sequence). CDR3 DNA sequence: TGTGCCAGCAGCCCAGGGACTAGCGGGAGAACCGAGCAGTACTTC. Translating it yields CASSPGTSGRTEQYF.

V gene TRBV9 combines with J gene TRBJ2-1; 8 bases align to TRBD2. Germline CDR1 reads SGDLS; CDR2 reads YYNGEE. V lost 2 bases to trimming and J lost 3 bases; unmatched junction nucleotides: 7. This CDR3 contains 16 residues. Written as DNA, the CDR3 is TGTGCCAGCAGCGTGGGAAGCGGGGGAGACTACAATGAGCAGTTCTTC. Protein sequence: CASSVGSGGDYNEQFF.

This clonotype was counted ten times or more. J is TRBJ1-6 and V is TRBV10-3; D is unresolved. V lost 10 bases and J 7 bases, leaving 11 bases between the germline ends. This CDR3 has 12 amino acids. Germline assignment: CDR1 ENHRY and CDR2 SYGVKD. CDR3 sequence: CATRTGNSPLHF. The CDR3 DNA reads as TGTGCCACCCGGACGGGCAATTCACCCCTCCACTTT.

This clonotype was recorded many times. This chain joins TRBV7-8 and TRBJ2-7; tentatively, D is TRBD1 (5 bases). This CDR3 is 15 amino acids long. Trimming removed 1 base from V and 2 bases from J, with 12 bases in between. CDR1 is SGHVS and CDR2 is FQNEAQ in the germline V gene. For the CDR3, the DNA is TGTGCCAGCAGCTTAGAGGGGCATGGGACCTACGAGCAGTACTTC. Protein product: CASSLEGHGTYEQYF.

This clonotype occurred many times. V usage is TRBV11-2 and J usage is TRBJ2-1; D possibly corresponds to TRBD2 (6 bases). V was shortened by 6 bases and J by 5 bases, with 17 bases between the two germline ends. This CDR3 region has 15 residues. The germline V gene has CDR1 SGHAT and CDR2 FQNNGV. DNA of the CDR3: TGTGCCAGCAGGGACCGGGACTTCGAGAACAATGAGCAGTTCTTC. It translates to CASRDRDFENNEQFF.

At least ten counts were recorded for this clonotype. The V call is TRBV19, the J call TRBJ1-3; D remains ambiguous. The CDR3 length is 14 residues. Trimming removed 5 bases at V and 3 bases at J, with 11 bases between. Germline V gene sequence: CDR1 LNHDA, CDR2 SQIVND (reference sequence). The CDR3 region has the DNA TGTGCCAGTAGTGATGTGGGATATGGAAACACCATATATTTT. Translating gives CASSDVGYGNTIYF.

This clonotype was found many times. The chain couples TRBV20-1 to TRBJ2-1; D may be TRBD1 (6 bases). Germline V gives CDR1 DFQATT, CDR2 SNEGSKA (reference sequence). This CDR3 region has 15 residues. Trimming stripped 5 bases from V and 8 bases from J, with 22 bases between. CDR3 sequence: CSAPHQGSGSDEQFF. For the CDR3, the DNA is TGCAGTGCTCCGCATCAGGGGTCGGGTTCGGATGAGCAGTTCTTC.

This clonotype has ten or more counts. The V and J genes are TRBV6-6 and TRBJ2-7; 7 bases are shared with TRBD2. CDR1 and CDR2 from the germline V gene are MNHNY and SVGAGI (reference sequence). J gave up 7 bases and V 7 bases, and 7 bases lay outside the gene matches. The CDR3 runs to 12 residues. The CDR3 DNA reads TGTGCCAGCAAGGGCGGGGAGGGTGAGCAGTACTTC. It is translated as CASKGGEGEQYF.

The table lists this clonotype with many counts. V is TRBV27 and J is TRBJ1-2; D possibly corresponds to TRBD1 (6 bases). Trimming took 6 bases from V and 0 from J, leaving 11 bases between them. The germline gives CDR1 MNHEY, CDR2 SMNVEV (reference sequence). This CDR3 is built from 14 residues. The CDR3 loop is CASSPGAANYGYTF. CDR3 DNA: TGTGCCAGCAGCCCAGGGGCAGCTAACTATGGCTACACCTTC.

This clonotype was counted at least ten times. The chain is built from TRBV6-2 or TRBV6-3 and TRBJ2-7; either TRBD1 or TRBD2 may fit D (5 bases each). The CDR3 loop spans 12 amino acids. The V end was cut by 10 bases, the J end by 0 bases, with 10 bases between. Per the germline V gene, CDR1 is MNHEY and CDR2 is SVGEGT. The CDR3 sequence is CATGASSYEQYF. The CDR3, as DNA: TGTGCCACCGGGGCCAGCTCCTACGAGCAGTACTTC.